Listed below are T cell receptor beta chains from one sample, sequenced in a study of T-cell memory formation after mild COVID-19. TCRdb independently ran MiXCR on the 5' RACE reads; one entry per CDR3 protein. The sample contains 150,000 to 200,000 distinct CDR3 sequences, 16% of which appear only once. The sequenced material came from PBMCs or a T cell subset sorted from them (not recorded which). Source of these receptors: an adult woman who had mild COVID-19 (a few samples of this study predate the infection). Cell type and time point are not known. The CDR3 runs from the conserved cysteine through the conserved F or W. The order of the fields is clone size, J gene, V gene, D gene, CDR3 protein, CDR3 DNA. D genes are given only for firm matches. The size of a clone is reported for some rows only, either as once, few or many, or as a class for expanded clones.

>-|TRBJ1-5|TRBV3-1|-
CASSQTSNQPQHF
TGTGCCAGCAGCCAAACTAGCAATCAGCCCCAGCATTTT
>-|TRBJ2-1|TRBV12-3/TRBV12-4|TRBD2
CASSLGLVAGVRSFF
TGTGCCAGCAGTCTCGGTTTAGTAGCGGGAGTCCGTTCGTTCTTC
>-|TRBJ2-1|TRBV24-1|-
CATSDLGPRGDEQFF
TGTGCCACCAGTGATTTAGGGCCACGGGGAGATGAGCAGTTCTTC
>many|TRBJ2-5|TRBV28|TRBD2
CASSPEPGLAGGRGETQYF
TGTGCCAGCAGCCCCGAACCGGGACTAGCGGGAGGTCGGGGTGAGACCCAGTACTTC
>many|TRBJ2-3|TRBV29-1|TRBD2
CSVASGGAGRGTDTQYF
TGCAGCGTCGCGAGTGGGGGAGCGGGACGGGGCACAGATACGCAGTATTTT
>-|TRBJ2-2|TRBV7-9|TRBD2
CASSLAASGTGELFF
TGTGCCAGCAGCTTAGCGGCTAGCGGGACCGGGGAGCTGTTTTTT
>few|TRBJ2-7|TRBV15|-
CATSREGTSGKYF
TGTGCCACCAGCAGAGAGGGGACCTCCGGGAAGTACTTC
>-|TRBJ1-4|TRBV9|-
CASSALQGYNEKLFF
TGTGCCAGCAGCGCCCTACAGGGTTATAATGAAAAACTGTTTTTT
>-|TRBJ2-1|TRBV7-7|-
CASSAGQHAGDEQFF
TGTGCCAGCAGCGCGGGACAGCATGCCGGGGATGAGCAGTTCTTC
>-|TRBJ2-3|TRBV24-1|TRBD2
CATSDRARESPDTQYF
TGTGCCACCAGTGATAGAGCGCGGGAGTCCCCAGATACGCAGTATTTT
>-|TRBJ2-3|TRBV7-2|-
CASSQGPLSTDTQYF
TGTGCCAGCAGCCAGGGTCCGCTTAGCACAGATACGCAGTATTTT
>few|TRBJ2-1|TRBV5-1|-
CASSSTVSGNEQFF
TGCGCCAGCAGTTCTACTGTGTCGGGTAATGAGCAGTTCTTC
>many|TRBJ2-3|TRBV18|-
CASSTEGTSDTQYF
TGTGCCAGCTCTACGGAGGGGACTTCGGATACGCAGTATTTT
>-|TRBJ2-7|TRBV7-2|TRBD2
CASSLGLGGSYEQYF
TGTGCCAGCAGCTTAGGATTGGGCGGGAGCTACGAGCAGTACTTC
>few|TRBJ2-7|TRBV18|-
CASSPVGESYEQYF
TGTGCCAGCTCACCAGTGGGCGAGTCCTACGAGCAGTACTTC
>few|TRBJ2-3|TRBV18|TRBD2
CASSPRASGGDTQYF
TGTGCCAGCTCACCGAGGGCTAGCGGGGGAGATACGCAGTATTTT
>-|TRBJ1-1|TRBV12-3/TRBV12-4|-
CASSSGIRAFF
TGTGCCAGCAGTTCAGGGATTCGAGCTTTCTTT
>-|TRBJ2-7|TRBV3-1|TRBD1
CASSHTGGAFYEQYF
TGTGCCAGCAGCCATACAGGGGGCGCATTCTACGAGCAGTACTTC
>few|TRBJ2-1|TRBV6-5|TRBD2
CASRQNPGLAVSYNEQFF
TGTGCCAGCAGGCAAAACCCGGGACTAGCGGTCTCCTACAATGAGCAGTTCTTC
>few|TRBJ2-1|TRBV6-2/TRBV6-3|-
CASSKMMQGPGEQFF
TGTGCCAGCAGCAAGATGATGCAGGGCCCCGGTGAGCAGTTCTTC
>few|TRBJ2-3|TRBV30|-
CAWSALLTTDTQYF
TGTGCCTGGAGTGCTCTTCTTACCACAGATACGCAGTATTTT
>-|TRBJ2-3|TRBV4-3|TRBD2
CASSQDPAGGATDTQYF
TGCGCCAGCAGCCAAGATCCAGCGGGAGGGGCCACAGATACGCAGTATTTT
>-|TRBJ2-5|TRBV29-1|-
CSVLIQETQYF
TGCAGCGTTCTTATCCAAGAGACCCAGTACTTC
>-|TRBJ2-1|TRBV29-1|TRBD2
CSVNLAGGSHNEQFF
TGCAGCGTTAATCTAGCGGGAGGGAGCCACAATGAGCAGTTCTTC
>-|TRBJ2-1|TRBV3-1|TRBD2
CASSQGAGAYNEQFF
TGTGCCAGCAGCCAAGGGGCGGGAGCGTACAATGAGCAGTTCTTC
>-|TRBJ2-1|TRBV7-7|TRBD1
CASSLGQGPTNEQFF
TGTGCCAGCAGCTTGGGACAGGGTCCGACCAATGAGCAGTTCTTC
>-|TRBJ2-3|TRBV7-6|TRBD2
CASSSPGVAGTDTQYF
TGTGCCAGCAGCTCCCCGGGGGTAGCGGGAACAGATACGCAGTATTTT